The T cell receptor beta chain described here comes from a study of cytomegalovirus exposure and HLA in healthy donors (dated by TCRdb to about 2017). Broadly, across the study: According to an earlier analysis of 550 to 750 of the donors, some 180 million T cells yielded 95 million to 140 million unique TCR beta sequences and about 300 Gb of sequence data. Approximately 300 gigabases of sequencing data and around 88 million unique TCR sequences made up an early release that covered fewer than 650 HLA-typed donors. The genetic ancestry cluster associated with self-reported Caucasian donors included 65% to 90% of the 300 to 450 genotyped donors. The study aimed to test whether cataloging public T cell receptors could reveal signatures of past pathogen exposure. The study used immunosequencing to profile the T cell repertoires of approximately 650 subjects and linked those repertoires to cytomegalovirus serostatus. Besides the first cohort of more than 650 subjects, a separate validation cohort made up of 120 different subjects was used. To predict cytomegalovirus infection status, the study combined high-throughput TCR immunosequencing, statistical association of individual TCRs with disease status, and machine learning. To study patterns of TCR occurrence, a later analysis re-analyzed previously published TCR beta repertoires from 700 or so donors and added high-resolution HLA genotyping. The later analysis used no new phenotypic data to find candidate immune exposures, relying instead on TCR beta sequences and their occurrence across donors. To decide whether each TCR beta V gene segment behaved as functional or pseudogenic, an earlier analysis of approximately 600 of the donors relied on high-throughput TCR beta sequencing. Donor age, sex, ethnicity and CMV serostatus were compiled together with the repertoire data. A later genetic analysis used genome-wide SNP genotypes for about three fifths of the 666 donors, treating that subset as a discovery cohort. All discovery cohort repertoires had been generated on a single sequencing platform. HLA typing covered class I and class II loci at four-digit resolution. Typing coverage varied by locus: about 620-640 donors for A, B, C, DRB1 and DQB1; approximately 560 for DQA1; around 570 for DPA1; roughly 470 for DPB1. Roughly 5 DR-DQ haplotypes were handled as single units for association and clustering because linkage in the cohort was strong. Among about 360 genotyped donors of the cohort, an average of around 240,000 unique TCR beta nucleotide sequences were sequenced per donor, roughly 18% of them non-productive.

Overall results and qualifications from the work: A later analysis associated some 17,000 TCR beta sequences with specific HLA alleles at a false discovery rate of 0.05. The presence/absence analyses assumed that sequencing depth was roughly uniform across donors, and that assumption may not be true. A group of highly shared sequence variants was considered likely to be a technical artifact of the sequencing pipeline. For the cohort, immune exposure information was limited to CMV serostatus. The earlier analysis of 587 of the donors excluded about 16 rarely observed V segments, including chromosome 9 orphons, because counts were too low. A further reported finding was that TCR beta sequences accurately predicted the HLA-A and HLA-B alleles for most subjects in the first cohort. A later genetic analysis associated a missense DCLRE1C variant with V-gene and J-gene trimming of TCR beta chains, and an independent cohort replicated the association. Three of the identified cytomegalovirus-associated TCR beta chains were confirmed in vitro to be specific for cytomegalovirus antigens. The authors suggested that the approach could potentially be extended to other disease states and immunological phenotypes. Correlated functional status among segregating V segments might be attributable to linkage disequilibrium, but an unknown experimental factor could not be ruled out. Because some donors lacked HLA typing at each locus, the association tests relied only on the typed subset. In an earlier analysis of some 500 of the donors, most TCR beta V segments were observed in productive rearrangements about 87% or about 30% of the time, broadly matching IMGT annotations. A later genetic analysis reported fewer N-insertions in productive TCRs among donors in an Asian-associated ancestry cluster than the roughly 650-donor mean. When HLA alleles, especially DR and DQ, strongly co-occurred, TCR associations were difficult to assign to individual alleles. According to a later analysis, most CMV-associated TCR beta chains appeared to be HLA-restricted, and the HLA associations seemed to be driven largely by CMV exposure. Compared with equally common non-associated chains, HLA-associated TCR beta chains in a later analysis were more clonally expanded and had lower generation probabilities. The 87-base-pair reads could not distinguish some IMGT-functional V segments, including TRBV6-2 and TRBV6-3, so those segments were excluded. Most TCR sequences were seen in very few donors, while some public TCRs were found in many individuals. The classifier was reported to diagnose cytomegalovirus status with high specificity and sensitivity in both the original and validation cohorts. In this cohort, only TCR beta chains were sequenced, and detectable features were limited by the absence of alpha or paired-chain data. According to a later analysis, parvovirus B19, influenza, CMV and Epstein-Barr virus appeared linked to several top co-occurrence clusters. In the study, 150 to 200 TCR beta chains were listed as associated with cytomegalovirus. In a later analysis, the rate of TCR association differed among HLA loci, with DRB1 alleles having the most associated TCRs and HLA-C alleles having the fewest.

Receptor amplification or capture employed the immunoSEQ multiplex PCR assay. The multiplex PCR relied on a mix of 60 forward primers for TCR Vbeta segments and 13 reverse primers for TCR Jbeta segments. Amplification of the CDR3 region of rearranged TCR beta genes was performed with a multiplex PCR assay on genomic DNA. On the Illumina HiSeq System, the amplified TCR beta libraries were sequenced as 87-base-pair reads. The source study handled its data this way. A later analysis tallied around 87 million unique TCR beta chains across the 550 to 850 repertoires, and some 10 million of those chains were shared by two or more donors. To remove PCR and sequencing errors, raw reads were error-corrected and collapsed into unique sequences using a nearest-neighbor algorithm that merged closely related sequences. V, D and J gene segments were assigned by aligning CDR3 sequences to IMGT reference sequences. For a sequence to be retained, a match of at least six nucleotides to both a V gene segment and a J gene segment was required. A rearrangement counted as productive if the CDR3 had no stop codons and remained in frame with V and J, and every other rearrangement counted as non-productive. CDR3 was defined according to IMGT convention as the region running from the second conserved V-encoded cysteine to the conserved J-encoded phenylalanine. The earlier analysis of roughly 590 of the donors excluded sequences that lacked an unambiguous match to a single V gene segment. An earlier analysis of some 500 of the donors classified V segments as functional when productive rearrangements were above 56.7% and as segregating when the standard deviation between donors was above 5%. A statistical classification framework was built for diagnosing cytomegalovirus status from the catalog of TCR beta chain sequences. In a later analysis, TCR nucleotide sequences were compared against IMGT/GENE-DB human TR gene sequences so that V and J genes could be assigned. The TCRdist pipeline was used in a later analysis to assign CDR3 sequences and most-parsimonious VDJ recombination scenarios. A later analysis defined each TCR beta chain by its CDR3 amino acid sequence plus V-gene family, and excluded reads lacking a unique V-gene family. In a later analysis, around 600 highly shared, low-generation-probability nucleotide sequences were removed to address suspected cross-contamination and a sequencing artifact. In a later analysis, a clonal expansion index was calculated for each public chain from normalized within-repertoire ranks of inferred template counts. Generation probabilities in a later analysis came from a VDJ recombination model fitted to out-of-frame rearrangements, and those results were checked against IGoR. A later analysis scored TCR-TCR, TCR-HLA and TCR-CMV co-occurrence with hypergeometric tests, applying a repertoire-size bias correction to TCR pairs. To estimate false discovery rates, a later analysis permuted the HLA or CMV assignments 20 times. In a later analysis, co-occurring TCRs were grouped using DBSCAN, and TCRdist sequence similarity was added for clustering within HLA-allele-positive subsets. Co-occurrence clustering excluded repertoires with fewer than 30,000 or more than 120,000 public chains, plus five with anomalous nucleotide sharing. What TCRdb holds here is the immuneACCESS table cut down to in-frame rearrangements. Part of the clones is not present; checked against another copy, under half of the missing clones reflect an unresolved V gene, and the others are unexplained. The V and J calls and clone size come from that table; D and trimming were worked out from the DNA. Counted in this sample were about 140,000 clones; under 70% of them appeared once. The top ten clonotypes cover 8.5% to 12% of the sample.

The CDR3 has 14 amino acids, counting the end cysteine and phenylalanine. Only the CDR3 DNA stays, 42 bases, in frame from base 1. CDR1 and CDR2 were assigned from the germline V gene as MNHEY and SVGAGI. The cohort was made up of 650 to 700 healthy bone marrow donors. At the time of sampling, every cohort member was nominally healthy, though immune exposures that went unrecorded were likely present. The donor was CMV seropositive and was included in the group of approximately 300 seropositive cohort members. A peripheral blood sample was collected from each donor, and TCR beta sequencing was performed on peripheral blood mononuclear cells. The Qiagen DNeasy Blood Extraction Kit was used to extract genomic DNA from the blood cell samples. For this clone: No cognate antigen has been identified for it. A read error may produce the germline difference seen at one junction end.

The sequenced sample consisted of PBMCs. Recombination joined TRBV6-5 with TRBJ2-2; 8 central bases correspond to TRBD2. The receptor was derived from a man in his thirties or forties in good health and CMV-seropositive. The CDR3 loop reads CASRDSGNPGELFF. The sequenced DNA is TGTGCCAGCAGGGATAGCGGGAACCCCGGGGAGCTGTTTTTT.